The 26 T cell receptor beta chains below come from one sample, sequenced in a study of blood T cell repertoires in COVID-19. Using immunoSEQ multiplex PCR, the repertoire was profiled, and TCRdb retains in-frame clones only, with some absent. The data show 150,000 or so clones, more than 75% seen once. Source material: peripheral blood. These receptors came from a human donor with acute or convalescent COVID-19. The donor label of this sample is uncertain.

The rearrangement joins TRBV19 to TRBJ1-6; 8 bases align to TRBD1. This CDR3 region has 13 residues. Germline loops: CDR1 LNHDA, CDR2 SQIVND (reference sequence). J was trimmed by 8 bases and V by 5 bases; bases with no gene match: 2. The CDR3 sequence is CASSPTGDSPLHF. In DNA form, the CDR3 reads TGTGCCAGTAGTCCGACAGGGGATTCACCCCTCCACTTT.

The chain uses TRBV12-3 or TRBV12-4 and TRBJ1-2, with D unclear. This CDR3 comprises 12 residues. The germline V and J ends were trimmed by 5 bases and 4 bases, with 8 bases remaining between them. The CDR3 here is CASSRGLYGYTF. The DNA for the CDR3 is TGTGCCAGCAGTCGCGGACTCTATGGCTACACCTTC.

V and J are TRBV5-4 and TRBJ2-3, with TRBD2 identical over 10 bases. The CDR3 covers 15 residues. Germline CDR1 SGHNT, CDR2 YYREEE (reference sequence). V shed 2 bases and J 2 bases; nucleotides not matched to a gene: 2. CDR3 coding DNA: TGTGCCAGCAGCTTAGGACTAGCGGCCACAGATACGCAGTATTTT. Its protein is CASSLGLAATDTQYF.

Only one count was recorded for this clone. V gene TRBV6-1 combines with J gene TRBJ1-1; no definite D call. Trimming took off 3 bases at V and 1 base at J, with 6 bases between the two ends. The CDR3 is made up of 13 amino acids. The germline V gene encodes CDR1 MNHNS and CDR2 SASEGT. CDR3 nucleotide sequence: TGTGCCAGCAGTGATTATAGGAACACTGAAGCTTTCTTT. It encodes CASSDYRNTEAFF.

The V call is TRBV5-8, the J call TRBJ2-5; D gene ambiguous. V lost 5 bases, J lost 0 bases, and 14 bases lay in between. Germline loops: CDR1 SGHTS, CDR2 YDEGEE. The CDR3 is 15 amino acids. CDR3 loop: CASRFGSSYQETQYF. The CDR3 bases are TGTGCCAGCAGGTTCGGGTCATCGTACCAAGAGACCCAGTACTTC. Full variable domain (remainder filled in from reference TRBV5-8 and TRBJ2-5): EAGVTQSPTHLIKTRGQQATLRCSPISGHTSVYWYQQALGLGLQFLLWYDEGEERNRGNFPPRFSGRQFPNYSSELNVNALELEDSALYLCASRFGSSYQETQYFGPGTRLLVL.

This chain links TRBV4-3 with TRBJ2-7, with D possibly matching TRBD2 (5 bases). The CDR3 extends over 12 amino acids. CDR1 and CDR2 from the germline V gene are LGHNA and YSLEER. V was trimmed by 7 bases and J by 7 bases, leaving 14 bases between them. The CDR3 protein is CASMGISGEQYF. Written as DNA, the CDR3 is TGCGCCAGCATGGGGATTTCGGGGGAGCAGTACTTC.

This sequence joins TRBV6-1 and TRBJ2-7, with 7 bases identical to TRBD1. The junction had 4 bases not matched to a gene; V was cut back by 0 bases and J by 2 bases. CDR3 length: 15 residues. CDR1 is MNHNS, CDR2 SASEGT, per germline. CDR3 in amino acids: CASSEAIQGTYEQYF. Here the CDR3 DNA reads TGTGCCAGCAGTGAAGCTATACAGGGGACCTACGAGCAGTACTTC.

The chain uses TRBV27 and TRBJ2-7; possible D gene TRBD1, 6 bases. Germline CDR1 reads MNHEY; CDR2 reads SMNVEV (reference sequence). This CDR3 comprises 14 residues. V was trimmed by 5 bases and J by 4 bases, leaving 15 bases between them. The CDR3 DNA follows: TGTGCCAGCAGTCCATACCTCACAGGGTACGAGCAGTACTTC. This translates into CASSPYLTGYEQYF.

In DNA, the CDR3 is TGTGCCAGCAGTTTTGGGCCTTCCAATGAGCAGTTCTTC. It codes for CASSFGPSNEQFF. This sequence joins TRBV27 and TRBJ2-1; D not certain. V gave up 3 bases and J gave up 6 bases, with 9 bases separating them. CDR3 length: 13 amino acids. Per the germline V gene, CDR1 is MNHEY and CDR2 is SMNVEV (reference sequence).

The J gene is TRBJ2-7, the V gene TRBV5-1; the D gene is possibly TRBD2 (5 bases). CDR1 and CDR2 (germline): SGHRS, YFSETQ. This CDR3 is built from 15 residues. The ends were cut back, 1 base at V and 6 bases at J, with 17 bases in the middle. The CDR3 here is CASSLSSGNVGEQYF. The CDR3, as DNA: TGCGCCAGCAGCTTGTCATCGGGAAATGTTGGCGAGCAGTACTTC. Combining the CDR3 with reference TRBV5-1 and TRBJ2-7 gives the whole variable domain KAGVTQTPRYLIKTRGQQVTLSCSPISGHRSVSWYQQTPGQGLQFLFEYFSETQRNKGNFPGRFSGRQFSNSRSEMNVSTLELGDSALYLCASSLSSGNVGEQYFGPGTRLTVT.

CDR3 coding DNA: TGTGCCAGCAGCAAAAAAAGAGCAGGAAACACCATATATTTT. Translation: CASSKKRAGNTIYF. The chain joins TRBV21-1 to TRBJ1-3. TRBV21-1 is annotated as a pseudogene. The CDR3 is 14 amino acids.

The V call is TRBV7-2, the J call TRBJ2-1, with D perhaps matching TRBD2 (6 bases). Germline assignment: CDR1 SGHTA and CDR2 FQGNSA. The CDR3 sequence is 15 residues long. Trimming pared 5 bases from V and 5 bases from J, leaving 16 bases between. As DNA, the CDR3 is TGTGCCAGCAGCCTGAGGACCTCGGGGGACAATGAGCAGTTCTTC. Amino acids: CASSLRTSGDNEQFF.

The V and J genes are TRBV11-2 and TRBJ2-2; tentatively, D is TRBD1 (6 bases). V lost 5 bases and J 2 bases, leaving 12 bases between the germline ends. The CDR3 is 15 amino acids. Germline values: CDR1 SGHAT, CDR2 FQNNGV. The CDR3 protein is CASSQTGVNTGELFF. The CDR3 coding sequence is TGTGCCAGCAGCCAGACAGGTGTCAACACCGGGGAGCTGTTTTTT.

The chain carries TRBV7-2 and TRBJ2-3, with no clear D. Trimming pared 5 bases from V and 7 bases from J, leaving 7 bases between. Germline V CDR1 and CDR2: SGHTA, FQGNSA. The CDR3 has 11 residues. The CDR3 region has the DNA TGTGCCAGCAGCCCCTCCCATACGCAGTATTTT. It translates to CASSPSHTQYF.

This chain links TRBV5-1 with TRBJ2-7, with 10 bases aligning to TRBD2. The CDR3 is made up of 16 amino acids. The germline V gene has CDR1 SGHRS and CDR2 YFSETQ. The junction had 12 bases not matched to a gene; V was cut back by 6 bases and J by 3 bases. CDR3 amino acids: CASNVAPSGGYYEQYF. The CDR3 coding sequence is TGCGCCAGCAACGTGGCCCCTAGCGGGGGTTACTACGAGCAGTACTTC.

This chain uses TRBV7-2 with TRBJ1-2; 7 bases fit TRBD1. There are 17 residues in the CDR3. V lost 5 bases and J lost 1; bases outside the gene matches: 13. Germline V CDR1 and CDR2: SGHTA, FQGNSA. The CDR3 spells CASSPNPRGILNYGYTF. As DNA, the CDR3 is TGTGCCAGCAGCCCGAACCCCAGGGGGATTCTTAACTATGGCTACACCTTC.

The chain joins TRBV6-4 to TRBJ1-2; TRBD1 matches 7 bases. Germline CDR1 reads MRHNA; CDR2 reads SNTAGT. The CDR3 is 13 amino acids. Trimming at V came to 6 bases and at J to 8 bases, leaving 9 bases not matched to a gene. The CDR3 loop reads CASSPRLTGGYTF. CDR3 coding DNA: TGTGCCAGCAGCCCGCGACTGACAGGGGGCTACACCTTC.

The CDR3 loop is CSSRPSGHSGETQYF. CDR3 in DNA: TGCTCATCGCGCCCTAGCGGCCACTCAGGAGAGACCCAGTACTTC. The chain employs TRBV5-1 and TRBJ2-5; 7 nucleotides match TRBD2. This CDR3 region has 15 residues. CDR1 SGHRS and CDR2 YFSETQ come from the germline V gene.

This clone has only one observation. The rearrangement links TRBV14 to TRBJ2-5, with D tentatively TRBD1 (5 bases). The germline V gene encodes CDR1 SGHDN and CDR2 FVKESK. Trimming took off 0 bases at V and 8 bases at J, with 7 bases between the two ends. The CDR3 is 12 amino acids. CDR3 region: CASSQDQGTQYF. Written as DNA, the CDR3 is TGTGCCAGCAGCCAAGATCAGGGCACCCAGTACTTC.

This clone has just a few counts. V is TRBV11-2 and J is TRBJ2-3, with D possibly TRBD1 on 5 matching bases. The V gene's germline CDR1 is SGHAT and CDR2 FQNNGV. The length of the CDR3 is 16 residues. The V gene lost 4 bases and the J gene lost 1 base, with 15 bases spanning the gap. CDR3 nucleotide sequence: TGTGCCAGCAGCTCTATGACAGTATATGGCACAGATACGCAGTATTTT. This encodes CASSSMTVYGTDTQYF.

The chain carries TRBV2 and TRBJ1-4, with a possible D match to TRBD1 (5 bases). Deletions cut 3 bases from V and 3 bases from J, with 11 bases between. CDR1 SNHLY and CDR2 FYNNEI come from the germline V gene. CDR3 length: 15 residues. The CDR3 reads CASSDGGVANEKLFF. CDR3 DNA sequence: TGTGCCAGCAGTGACGGGGGGGTGGCTAATGAAAAACTGTTTTTT.

The chain employs TRBV30 and TRBJ1-1, with TRBD1 matching over 8 bases. The CDR3 contains 15 residues. J lost 2 bases, V lost 2 bases, and 7 bases had no gene match. From germline, CDR1 is GTSNPN and CDR2 SVGIG (reference sequence). The CDR3 DNA follows: TGTGCCTGGAGTTCACAGGGGGGGGTAAACACTGAAGCTTTCTTT. It is translated as CAWSSQGGVNTEAFF.

The genes are TRBV5-1 and TRBJ2-1; 9 positions match TRBD2. This CDR3 comprises 15 residues. CDR1 is SGHRS, CDR2 YFSETQ, per germline. The V gene end was trimmed by 5 bases and the J gene end by 5 bases; junction bases not matched to a gene: 8. For the CDR3, the DNA is TGCGCCAGCAGTCTCCTAGCGGGGAATGACAATGAGCAGTTCTTC. Translated, it gives CASSLLAGNDNEQFF.

CDR3 protein: CASSLEGAGTEAFF. The CDR3 DNA is TGCGCCAGCAGCTTGGAGGGGGCGGGGACTGAAGCTTTCTTT. The chain joins TRBV5-1 to TRBJ1-1; TRBD1 aligns across 7 bases. Germline V gene lookup returns CDR1 SGHRS and CDR2 YFSETQ. V trimming: 0 bases; J trimming: 5 bases; junction bases outside the gene matches: 4. This CDR3 is 14 amino acids long.

V usage is TRBV30 and J usage is TRBJ2-5; 7 bases fit TRBD2. Looked up from germline, CDR1 is GTSNPN and CDR2 is SVGIG (reference sequence). CDR3 length: 14 residues. After removal of 3 bases from V and 1 base from J, the junction contained 5 bases not matched to a gene. The CDR3 DNA follows: TGTGCCTGGAGGGACGGGGGGTCCCAAGAGACCCAGTACTTC. This translates into CAWRDGGSQETQYF. Drawing the rest from reference TRBV30 and TRBJ2-5, the complete variable domain is SQTIHQWPATLVQPVGSPLSLECTVEGTSNPNLYWYRQAAGRGLQLLFYSVGIGQISSEVPQNLSASRPQDRQFILSSKKLLLSDSGFYLCAWRDGGSQETQYFGPGTRLLVL.

J is TRBJ2-3 and V is TRBV19, with 9 nucleotides matching TRBD1. Trimming removed 6 bases from V and 4 bases from J; junction bases left unmatched: 8. This CDR3 has 15 amino acids. The germline gives CDR1 LNHDA, CDR2 SQIVND (reference sequence). The CDR3 DNA follows: TGTGCCAGTAGCGTATGGGGACAGGGCGCAGATACGCAGTATTTT. Its protein is CASSVWGQGADTQYF.